This T cell receptor beta chain came from a study of neurological immune-mediated disorders. The method for making cDNA was 5'RACE, and it used 10-nucleotide random UMIs. Each CDR3 protein gets one entry after TCRdb re-called the 5' RACE reads with MiXCR. The data hold more than 45,000 distinct CDR3 sequences, with more than 3% observed a single time. Ten or more counts support this clonotype. Trimming removed 0 bases from V and 2 bases from J, with 9 bases in between. The length of the CDR3 is 14 residues. Germline CDR1 SGHKS, CDR2 YYEKEE (reference sequence). Sequencing input: PBMCs. This TCR came from a man aged 25-40 years with multiple sclerosis. V is TRBV5-5 and J is TRBJ2-7, with D possibly being TRBD2 (5 bases). The CDR3 nucleotides read TGTGCCAGCAGCTTGGCGGGAAACACCTACGAGCAGTACTTC. Translated: CASSLAGNTYEQYF.